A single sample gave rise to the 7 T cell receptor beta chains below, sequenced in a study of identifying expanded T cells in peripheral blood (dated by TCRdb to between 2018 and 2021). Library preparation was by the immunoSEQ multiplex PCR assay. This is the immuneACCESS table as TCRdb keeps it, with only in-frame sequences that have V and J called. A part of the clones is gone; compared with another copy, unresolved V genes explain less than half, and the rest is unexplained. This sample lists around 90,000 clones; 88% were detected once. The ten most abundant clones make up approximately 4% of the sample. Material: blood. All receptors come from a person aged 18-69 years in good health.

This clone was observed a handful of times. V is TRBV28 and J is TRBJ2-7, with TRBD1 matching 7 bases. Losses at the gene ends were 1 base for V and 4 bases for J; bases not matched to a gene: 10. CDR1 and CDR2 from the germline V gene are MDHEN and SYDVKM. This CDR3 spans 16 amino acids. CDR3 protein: CASSLSGTASIYEQYF. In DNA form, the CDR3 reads TGTGCCAGCAGTTTATCCGGGACAGCCTCGATATACGAGCAGTACTTC.

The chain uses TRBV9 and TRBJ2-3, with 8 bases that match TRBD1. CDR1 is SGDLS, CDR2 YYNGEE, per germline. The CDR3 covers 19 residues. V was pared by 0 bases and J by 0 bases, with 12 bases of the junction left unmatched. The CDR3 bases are TGTGCCAGCAGCGTAGGGGACAGGACTTTGATGGGGAGCACAGATACGCAGTATTTT. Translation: CASSVGDRTLMGSTDTQYF.

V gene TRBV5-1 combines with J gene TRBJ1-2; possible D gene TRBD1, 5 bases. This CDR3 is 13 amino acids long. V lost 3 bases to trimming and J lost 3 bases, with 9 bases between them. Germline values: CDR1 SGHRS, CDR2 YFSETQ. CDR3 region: CASSSGTDYGYTF. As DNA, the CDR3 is TGCGCCAGCAGCTCCGGGACGGACTATGGCTACACCTTC.

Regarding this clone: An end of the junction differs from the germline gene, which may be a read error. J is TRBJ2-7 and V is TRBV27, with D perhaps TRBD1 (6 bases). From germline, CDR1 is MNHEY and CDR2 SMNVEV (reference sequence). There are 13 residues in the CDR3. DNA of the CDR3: TGTGCCAGCAGTTTAAGGGGGTCCTTCGAGCAGTACTTC. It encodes CASSLRGSFEQYF.

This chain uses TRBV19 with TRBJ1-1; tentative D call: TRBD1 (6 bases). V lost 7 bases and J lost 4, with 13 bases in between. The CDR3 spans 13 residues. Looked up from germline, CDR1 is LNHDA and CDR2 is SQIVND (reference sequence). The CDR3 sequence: CASMGRGRTEAFF. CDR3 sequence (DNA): TGTGCCAGTATGGGCAGGGGCCGCACTGAAGCTTTCTTT.

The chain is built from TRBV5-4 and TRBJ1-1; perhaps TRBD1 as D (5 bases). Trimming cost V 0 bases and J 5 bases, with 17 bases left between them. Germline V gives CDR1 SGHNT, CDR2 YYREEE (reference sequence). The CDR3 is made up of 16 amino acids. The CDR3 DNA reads TGTGCCAGCAGCTTGGGCGGTAGGGGCAGAGTGACTGAAGCTTTCTTT. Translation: CASSLGGRGRVTEAFF.

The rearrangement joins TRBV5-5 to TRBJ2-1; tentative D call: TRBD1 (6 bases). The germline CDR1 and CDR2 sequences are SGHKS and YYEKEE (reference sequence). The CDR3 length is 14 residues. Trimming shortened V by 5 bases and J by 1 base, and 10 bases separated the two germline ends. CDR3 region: CASSLRGSYNEQFF. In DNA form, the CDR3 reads TGTGCCAGCAGTCTCAGGGGTTCCTACAATGAGCAGTTCTTC.